The clone carrying this T cell receptor (beta chain) was seen repeatedly, ten times or more. This CDR3 is built from 12 residues. The V gene's germline CDR1 is SEHNR and CDR2 FQNEAQ (reference sequence). Trimming stripped 5 bases from V and 7 bases from J, with 9 bases between. The time point is: patch test 2, 6 weeks after DPC sensitization. Treatment reported: therapeutic diphenylcyclopropenone sensitization with weekly scalp DPC. These data come from a study of human T cells and chemical hapten exposure. Study background: Subjects had 2% DPC placed on about 2 cm by about 2 cm of upper inner arm skin for sensitization. Each patch test put 0.01% DPC on the upper back, and results were read at 6 days.

Using its own MiXCR run on the RACE reads, TCRdb lists one record per CDR3 protein. The sample holds 80,000 to 95,000 distinct CDR3 sequences; approximately 10% are singletons and the top ten take under 2.5%. Material: whole blood, obtained in connection with sensitization to the hapten diphenylcyclopropenone (DPC). The chain joins TRBV7-9 to TRBJ1-5, with D possibly matching TRBD1 (5 bases). The TCR was taken from a man aged 40-50 years with alopecia areata. Some clones in this sample may be carry-over from other donors' samples. The CDR3 region is CASSQGGQPQHF. Here the CDR3 DNA reads TGTGCCAGCAGCCAGGGAGGGCAGCCCCAGCATTTT.